A single sample gave rise to the 10 T cell receptor beta chains below, sequenced in a study of cytomegalovirus exposure and HLA in healthy donors. Primers for the PCR totalled 60 Vbeta and 13 Jbeta. Produced via immunoSEQ multiplex PCR; TCRdb's table is partial and in-frame only. The sample records over 150,000 clones, more than 80% being singletons. What was sequenced was PBMCs. The receptors were gathered from a boy between 5 and 17 years old in good health and CMV-seronegative.

This sequence joins TRBV19 and TRBJ2-2; D is ambiguous. The germline V and J ends were trimmed by 1 base and 8 bases, with 11 bases remaining between them. The CDR3 has 14 amino acids. Germline CDR1 reads LNHDA; CDR2 reads SQIVND (reference sequence). Here the CDR3 reads CASSIGSRRGELFF. CDR3 DNA: TGTGCCAGTAGTATAGGATCACGGCGGGGGGAGCTGTTTTTT.

The V and J genes are TRBV6-5 and TRBJ2-1; D perhaps matches TRBD2 (5 bases). The V and J ends lost 0 bases and 2 bases respectively, with 8 bases between them. CDR3 length: 15 amino acids. Germline V gives CDR1 MNHEY, CDR2 SVGAGI. The CDR3 loop is CASSYSGSAYNEQFF. The CDR3 coding sequence is TGTGCCAGCAGTTACTCGGGGAGCGCCTACAATGAGCAGTTCTTC.

This clone was seen a few times. The junction and the germline gene differ at one end; a read error may be behind it. This chain uses TRBV6-1 with TRBJ1-2, with 7 nucleotides matching TRBD1. CDR3 length: 12 amino acids. Germline assignment: CDR1 MNHNS and CDR2 SASEGT. This chain's CDR3 is CASGDREYGYTF. For the CDR3, the DNA is TGTGCCAGCGGTGACAGGGAATATGGCTACACCTTC.

The V call is TRBV30, the J call TRBJ2-1; 12 nucleotides agree with TRBD2. J was trimmed by 4 bases and V by 2 bases; bases with no gene match: 6. The germline gives CDR1 GTSNPN, CDR2 SVGIG (reference sequence). The CDR3 is 16 amino acids. CDR3 nucleotides: TGTGCCTGGAGTCCCGGACTAGCGGGGAATTACAATGAGCAGTTCTTC. It yields the protein CAWSPGLAGNYNEQFF.

This clone was recorded once. This chain joins TRBV19 and TRBJ1-5; D uncertain. V was shortened by 9 bases and J by 3 bases, with 18 bases between the two germline ends. The CDR3 has 15 residues. In germline, CDR1 is LNHDA, CDR2 SQIVND (reference sequence). CDR3 nucleotides: TGTGCCAGCAACGACGGGAGGCTTAACAATCAGCCCCAGCATTTT. Translated: CASNDGRLNNQPQHF.

The rearrangement joins TRBV29-1 to TRBJ1-2, with TRBD1 matching over 7 bases. CDR1 and CDR2 (germline): SQVTM, ANQGSEA. The CDR3 loop spans 14 amino acids. Trimming at V came to 4 bases and at J to 4 bases, leaving 9 bases not matched to a gene. The CDR3 reads CSVGVRTGRYGYTF. The CDR3, as DNA: TGCAGCGTTGGGGTAAGGACAGGACGCTATGGCTACACCTTC. Full variable domain (outside the CDR3, taken from reference TRBV29-1 and TRBJ1-2): SAVISQKPSRDICQRGTSLTIQCQVDSQVTMMFWYRQQPGQSLTLIATANQGSEATYESGFVIDKFPISRPNLTFSTLTVSNMSPEDSSIYLCSVGVRTGRYGYTFGSGTRLTVV.

The chain links TRBV6-1 to TRBJ1-2; D ambiguous. V gave up 7 bases and J gave up 4 bases, with 16 bases separating them. The CDR3 contains 14 residues. The germline V gene has CDR1 MNHNS and CDR2 SASEGT. The CDR3 DNA is TGTGCCAGCATGCCCAATTTTAGCTCCTATGGCTACACCTTC. Amino acids: CASMPNFSSYGYTF.

This clone was observed a few times. The chain uses TRBV7-9 and TRBJ2-2; TRBD2 aligns across 13 bases. This CDR3 has 17 residues. Germline V gene lookup returns CDR1 SEHNR and CDR2 FQNEAQ (reference sequence). The junction had 10 bases not matched to a gene; V was cut back by 4 bases and J by 8 bases. The CDR3 DNA follows: TGTGCCAGCAGCTCACCGACTAGCGGGGGGCCTAGGGGGGAGCTGTTTTTT. Translation: CASSSPTSGGPRGELFF.

V is TRBV25-1 and J is TRBJ1-6; D not resolved. The CDR3 extends over 14 amino acids. V gave up 5 bases and J gave up 5 bases, with 10 bases separating them. Germline CDR1 is MGHDK and CDR2 is SYGVNS. CDR3 sequence: CASSFQKNNSPLHF. For the CDR3, the DNA is TGTGCCAGCAGTTTCCAGAAAAATAATTCACCCCTCCACTTT.

The CDR3 bases are TGTGCCAGCATGGCAGATAACACTGAAGCTTTCTTT. Its protein product is CASMADNTEAFF. This chain links TRBV6-5 with TRBJ1-1; D unclear. CDR1 and CDR2 (germline): MNHEY, SVGAGI. V was clipped by 7 bases and J by 2 bases, with 8 bases between them. The CDR3 consists of 12 residues.